What follows is one T cell receptor beta chain and its context. As yet, its antigen is unknown. The data originate from a study of regulatory T cells. General study points: Patient repertoires had restricted TRB V-J pairs and skewed V and J usage, most in Tregs. In CD3G-deficient patients, conventional CD4+ T cells were enriched for hydrophobic CDR3 residues at positions 6 and 7.

The CDR3 has 15 residues. Looked up from germline, CDR1 is SEHNR and CDR2 is FQNEAQ (reference sequence). Trimming stripped 2 bases from V and 0 bases from J, with 7 bases between. The PCR used 52 TRBV and 13 TRBJ primers. Some clones are missing from TCRdb's copy, which holds only in-frame ones; the method was immunoSEQ multiplex PCR. Of 20,000 to 25,000 clones in the sample, more than 70% were seen once. Sequencing input: conventional CD4+ T cells sorted from blood. The origin of this receptor is a child aged 5-17 years with CD3G deficiency. This chain links TRBV7-9 with TRBJ2-2; D perhaps matches TRBD2 (5 bases). In nucleotides, the CDR3 is TGTGCCAGCAGCTTAAACGGGGCGAACACCGGGGAGCTGTTTTTT. Its protein product is CASSLNGANTGELFF.